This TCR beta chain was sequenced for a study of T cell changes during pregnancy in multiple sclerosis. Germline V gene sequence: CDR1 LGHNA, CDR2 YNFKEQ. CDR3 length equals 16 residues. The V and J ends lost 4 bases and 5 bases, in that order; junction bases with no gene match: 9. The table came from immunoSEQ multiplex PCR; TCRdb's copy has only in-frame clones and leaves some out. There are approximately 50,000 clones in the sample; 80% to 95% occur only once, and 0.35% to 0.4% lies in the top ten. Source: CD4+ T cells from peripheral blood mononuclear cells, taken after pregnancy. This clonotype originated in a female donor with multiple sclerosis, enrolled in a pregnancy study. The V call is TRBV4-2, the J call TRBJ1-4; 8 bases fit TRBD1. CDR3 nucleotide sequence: TGTGCCAGCAGCCCCGGGCAGCGGACAGGGAATGAAAAACTGTTTTTT. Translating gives CASSPGQRTGNEKLFF.